The entry that follows covers one TCR beta chain sequence. The antigen remains unidentified. The sample belongs to a study of cytomegalovirus exposure and HLA in healthy donors. V lost 2 bases and J lost 6, with 11 bases in between. CDR3 length: 12 residues. The germline V gene encodes CDR1 GTSNPN and CDR2 SVGIG (reference sequence). The PCR used 60 Vbeta and 13 Jbeta primers. The method was immunoSEQ multiplex PCR; TCRdb's version includes in-frame clones alone and lacks a portion of them. The sample holds approximately 150,000 clones, approximately 80% seen once. Whole-study results and caveats: Reportedly, diagnosis of cytomegalovirus status by the classifier showed high specificity and sensitivity. As a later analysis revealed, the rate of TCR association differed by HLA locus, with DRB1 most and HLA-C fewest. Among donors in an Asian-associated ancestry cluster, a later analysis reportedly found fewer N-insertions than the approximately 700-donor mean.

The chain joins TRBV30 to TRBJ2-7; D is possibly TRBD2 (7 bases). Source material: PBMCs. The origin of this receptor is a man between 25 and 39 years old in good health and CMV-seropositive. This CDR3 is CAWSYGGLEQYF. The CDR3 DNA sequence: TGTGCCTGGAGTTACGGGGGGCTCGAGCAGTACTTC.